One sample yielded the 15 T cell receptor beta chains listed below, sequenced in a study of T cell changes during pregnancy in multiple sclerosis. Profiled with immunoSEQ multiplex PCR; TCRdb holds only in-frame clones, not every one. The repertoire has fewer than 100,000 clones, 85% to 95% of them found once; the top ten carry 2.6%. Source: peripheral blood, taken after pregnancy. These receptor sequences come from a female donor in good health, enrolled as a control in a pregnancy study.

The rearrangement uses TRBV6-5 and TRBJ1-5, with TRBD1 matching over 9 bases. The germline V gene encodes CDR1 MNHEY and CDR2 SVGAGI. After removal of 2 bases from V and 6 bases from J, the junction contained 2 bases not matched to a gene. The CDR3 has 14 residues. The CDR3 spells CASSYTGGVQPQHF. DNA for the CDR3: TGTGCCAGCAGTTACACAGGGGGCGTTCAGCCCCAGCATTTT.

The chain combines TRBV4-2 with TRBJ2-7, with D maybe TRBD2 (5 bases). Deletions cut 1 base from V and 2 bases from J, with 12 bases between. The CDR3 covers 15 residues. Germline values: CDR1 LGHNA, CDR2 YNFKEQ. This CDR3 is CASSQGLRGTYEQYF. The CDR3 DNA follows: TGTGCCAGCAGCCAAGGCCTCAGAGGGACCTACGAGCAGTACTTC.

The chain recombines TRBV7-8 with TRBJ2-3, with D perhaps matching TRBD2 (5 bases). The CDR3 spans 15 residues. Looked up from germline, CDR1 is SGHVS and CDR2 is FQNEAQ. V gave up 7 bases and J gave up 0 bases, with 14 bases separating them. CDR3 in amino acids: CASMRRTFSTDTQYF. As DNA, the CDR3 is TGTGCCAGCATGAGACGGACTTTTAGCACAGATACGCAGTATTTT.

This clone was detected a few times. The chain couples TRBV18 to TRBJ2-7, with D maybe TRBD2 (5 bases). The CDR3 is 15 residues long. Trimming left V 4 bases short and J 0 bases short, with 13 bases between. The germline CDR1 and CDR2 sequences are KGHSH and LQKENI. CDR3 amino acids: CASSLSGTSSYEQYF. As DNA, the CDR3 is TGTGCCAGCTCACTCAGCGGAACCAGCTCCTACGAGCAGTACTTC.

The sample holds one count of this clone. This chain joins TRBV7-3 and TRBJ2-1, with D uncertain. The CDR3 has 13 amino acids. Per germline, CDR1 SGHTA and CDR2 FQGTGA. V was pared by 3 bases and J by 3 bases, with 6 bases between. The CDR3 sequence: CASSLARYNEQFF. The CDR3 nucleotides read TGTGCCAGCAGCTTGGCCCGCTACAATGAGCAGTTCTTC.

A single count supports this clone. This rearrangement joins TRBV28 to TRBJ2-7; TRBD1 matches at 7 bases. After removal of 5 bases from V and 10 bases from J, the junction contained 14 bases not matched to a gene. The CDR3 consists of 14 residues. Germline V gene lookup returns CDR1 MDHEN and CDR2 SYDVKM. CDR3 sequence reads: CASSPPPLRQGQYF. The DNA for the CDR3 is TGTGCCAGCAGTCCCCCCCCTCTTAGACAGGGACAGTACTTC.

Of note for this clone: Different DNA sequences within this sample yield the same CDR3. CDR3 nucleotide sequence: TGTGCCTGGAGTGTACGCGGGTCTGGAAACACCATATATTTT. Translating gives CAWSVRGSGNTIYF. The gene calls are TRBV30 and TRBJ1-3; no definite D call. The V gene's germline CDR1 is GTSNPN and CDR2 SVGIG (reference sequence). The CDR3 runs 14 residues. V lost 0 bases to trimming and J lost 1 base, with 7 bases between them.

This clone was seen a single time. J is TRBJ2-7 and V is TRBV18, with D hard to call. This CDR3 is built from 12 residues. Per germline, CDR1 KGHSH and CDR2 LQKENI. Between the trimmed V and J ends, which lost 2 bases and 2 bases, there was a span of 4 bases. In DNA form, the CDR3 reads TGTGCCAGCTCACCAAACACCTACGAGCAGTACTTC. This translates into CASSPNTYEQYF.

As DNA, the CDR3 is TGTGCCAGCAGTTACTCGACTAGCGGGGGTGGAAATGAGCAGTTCTTC. This codes for CASSYSTSGGGNEQFF. V usage is TRBV6-5 and J usage is TRBJ2-1, with 12 bases aligning to TRBD2. V gave up 0 bases and J gave up 7 bases; unmatched junction bases: 4. The CDR3 runs to 16 residues. The germline V gene has CDR1 MNHEY and CDR2 SVGAGI.

The rearrangement links TRBV20-1 to TRBJ1-2; TRBD1 matches 7 bases. The CDR3 is 11 residues long. Per the germline V gene, CDR1 is DFQATT and CDR2 is SNEGSKA (reference sequence). V shed 6 bases and J 8 bases; nucleotides not matched to a gene: 6. CDR3 in DNA: TGCAGTGCCCCCGACAGGGCCGGCTACACCTTC. It encodes CSAPDRAGYTF.

The CDR3 sequence is CASSLDVRNYEQYF. CDR3 sequence (DNA): TGTGCCAGCAGCTTAGACGTCAGAAACTACGAGCAGTACTTC. This chain connects TRBV7-9 to TRBJ2-7; D remains unclear. Germline V gives CDR1 SEHNR, CDR2 FQNEAQ (reference sequence). The CDR3 contains 14 residues. V lost 1 base and J lost 3, with 10 bases in between.

The chain employs TRBV7-2 and TRBJ1-4; D gene unclear. The germline gives CDR1 SGHTA, CDR2 FQGNSA. V was shortened by 7 bases and J by 3 bases, with 9 bases between the two germline ends. This CDR3 contains 13 residues. CDR3 bases: TGTGCCAGCACCACTACCTCTAATGAAAAACTGTTTTTT. Its protein is CASTTTSNEKLFF.

This sequence joins TRBV29-1 and TRBJ1-6; no firm D call. V lost 7 bases and J 6 bases, leaving 16 bases between the germline ends. The CDR3 sequence is 14 residues long. Germline V gene data show CDR1 as SQVTM and CDR2 as ANQGSEA. The CDR3 is CSGYMGRTNSPLHF. The CDR3 region has the DNA TGCAGCGGGTATATGGGGAGGACTAATTCACCCCTCCACTTT.

The V call is TRBV5-4, the J call TRBJ2-1; 10 bases align to TRBD1. Germline V gene sequence: CDR1 SGHNT, CDR2 YYREEE (reference sequence). This CDR3 region has 14 residues. The V and J ends lost 5 bases and 15 bases, in that order; junction bases with no gene match: 14. CDR3 region: CASRSGTGARGWFF. CDR3 bases: TGTGCCAGCAGGTCCGGGACAGGGGCGAGAGGTTGGTTCTTC.

This clone is medium-sized in the sample. The rearrangement links TRBV28 to TRBJ2-7, with 7 bases fitting TRBD1. Germline values: CDR1 MDHEN, CDR2 SYDVKM. CDR3 length equals 15 residues. The J segment lost 1 base and the V segment lost 6 bases, leaving 9 bases of the junction unmatched. CDR3 protein: CASRFFLGQSYEQYF. CDR3 bases: TGTGCCAGCAGATTTTTTTTGGGACAGTCCTACGAGCAGTACTTC.